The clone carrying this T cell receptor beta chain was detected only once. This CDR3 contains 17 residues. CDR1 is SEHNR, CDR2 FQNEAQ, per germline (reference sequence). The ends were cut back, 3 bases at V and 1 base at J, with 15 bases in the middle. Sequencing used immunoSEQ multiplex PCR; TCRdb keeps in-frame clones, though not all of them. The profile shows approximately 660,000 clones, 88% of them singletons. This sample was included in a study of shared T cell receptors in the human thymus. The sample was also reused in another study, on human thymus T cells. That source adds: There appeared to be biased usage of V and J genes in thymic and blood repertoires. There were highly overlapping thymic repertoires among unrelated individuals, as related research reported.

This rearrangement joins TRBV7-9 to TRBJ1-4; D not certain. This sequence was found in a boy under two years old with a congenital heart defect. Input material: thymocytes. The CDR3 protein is CASSLAVVRGTNEKLFF. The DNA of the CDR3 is TGTGCCAGCAGCTTGGCCGTCGTTCGGGGAACTAATGAAAAACTGTTTTTT.